This T cell receptor beta chain was captured in a study of blood T cells in healthy people across ages. Sample-barcoded 5' priming and a J-beta primer mix drove a second PCR of roughly 6 to 12 cycles. TCRdb passed the 5' RACE reads through MiXCR, listing each CDR3 protein once. This table has around 600,000 distinct CDR3 sequences, roughly 43% appearing once. Germline V lookup: CDR1 DFQATT, CDR2 SNEGSKA (reference sequence). V lost 1 base, J lost 0 bases, and 11 bases lay in between. This CDR3 spans 15 amino acids. The source is an older man in good health. This chain joins TRBV20-1 and TRBJ2-3, with D unresolved. Sequencing was done on a sample of blood. CDR3 nucleotide sequence: TGCAGTGCTAGAGCGGCCTCAGCTAGCACAGATACGCAGTATTTT. This codes for CSARAASASTDTQYF.